The present TCR beta chain was sequenced within a study of blood T cell repertoires in COVID-19. Across the whole study: From the United States, Italy and Spain came samples of acute and convalescent COVID-19. T cells, B-cell-depleted T cells, or PBMCs supplied cDNA or gDNA.

Authors' analysis steps: Estimation of nucleated cell counts relied on the amplification of reference gene primers. Produced via immunoSEQ multiplex PCR; TCRdb's table is partial and in-frame only. V, J and clone size are those of that table, while D and trimming were read from the DNA. The sample contains 190,000 or so clones, around 82% of which appear only once. Germline CDR1 reads SEHNR; CDR2 reads FQNEAQ (reference sequence). The CDR3 extends over 16 amino acids. Trimming shortened V by 5 bases and J by 1 base, and 16 bases separated the two germline ends. The source is a man aged 45-60 years with active or convalescent COVID-19. V is TRBV7-9 and J is TRBJ2-3; no clear D. Sequencing was carried out using peripheral blood. CDR3 sequence reads: CASSHPLGRGTDTQYF. The CDR3 DNA reads as TGTGCCAGCAGCCACCCGCTAGGTCGGGGCACAGATACGCAGTATTTT. Complete variable domain (other parts from reference TRBV7-9 and TRBJ2-3): DTGVSQNPRHKITKRGQNVTFRCDPISEHNRLYWYRQTLGQGPEFLTYFQNEAQLEKSRLLSDRFSAERPKGSFSTLEIQRTEQGDSAMYLCASSHPLGRGTDTQYFGPGTRLTVL.